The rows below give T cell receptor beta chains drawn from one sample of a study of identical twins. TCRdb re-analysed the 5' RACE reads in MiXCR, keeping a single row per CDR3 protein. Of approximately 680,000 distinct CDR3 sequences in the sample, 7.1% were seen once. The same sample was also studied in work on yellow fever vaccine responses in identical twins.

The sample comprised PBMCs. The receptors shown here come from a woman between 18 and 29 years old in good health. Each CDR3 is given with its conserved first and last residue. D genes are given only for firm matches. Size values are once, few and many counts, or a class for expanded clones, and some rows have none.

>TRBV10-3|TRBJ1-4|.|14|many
CAISKDTTNEKLFF
TGTGCCATCAGCAAGGACACAACTAATGAAAAACTGTTTTTT
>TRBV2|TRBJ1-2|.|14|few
CASSEAPVAYGYTF
TGTGCCAGCAGTGAAGCTCCGGTTGCCTATGGCTACACCTTC
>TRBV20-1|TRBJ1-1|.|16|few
CSARDLRAGGNTEAFF
TGCAGTGCTAGAGATTTAAGGGCAGGAGGGAACACTGAAGCTTTCTTT
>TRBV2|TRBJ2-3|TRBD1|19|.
CASSEEDPLTGAVTDTQYF
TGTGCCAGCAGTGAAGAAGACCCCCTGACAGGGGCGGTCACAGATACGCAGTATTTT
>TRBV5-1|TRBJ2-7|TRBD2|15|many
CASSWSSGLAYEQYF
TGCGCCAGCAGCTGGTCGTCAGGACTAGCCTACGAGCAGTACTTC
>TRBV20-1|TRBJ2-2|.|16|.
CCARDSGPANTGELFF
TGCTGTGCTAGAGATTCCGGTCCCGCGAACACCGGGGAGCTGTTTTTT
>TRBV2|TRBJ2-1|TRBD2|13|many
CASNSGGAAEQFF
TGTGCCAGCAACAGCGGGGGGGCCGCTGAGCAGTTCTTC
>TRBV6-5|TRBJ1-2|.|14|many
CASSYSGTNYGYTF
TGTGCCAGCAGTTATTCCGGGACCAACTATGGCTACACCTTC
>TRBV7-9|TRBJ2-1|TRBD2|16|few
CASSPGLAGIYNEQFF
TGTGCCAGCAGCCCGGGACTAGCGGGAATTTACAATGAGCAGTTCTTC
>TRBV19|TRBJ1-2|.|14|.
CASSPTGTGYGYTF
TGTGCCAGTAGTCCTACCGGGACTGGTTATGGCTACACCTTC
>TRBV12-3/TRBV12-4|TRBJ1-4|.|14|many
CASSQTPRREKLFF
TGTGCCAGCAGCCAGACACCTAGGCGGGAAAAACTGTTTTTT
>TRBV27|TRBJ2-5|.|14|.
CASSPPGRVGTQYF
TGTGCCAGCAGTCCCCCGGGCCGGGTGGGGACCCAGTACTTC
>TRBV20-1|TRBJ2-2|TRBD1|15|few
CSARGTGWNTGELFF
TGCAGTGCTAGAGGGACAGGGTGGAACACCGGGGAGCTGTTTTTT
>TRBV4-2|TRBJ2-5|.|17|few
CASSQDWVGGNQETQYF
TGTGCCAGCAGCCAAGATTGGGTAGGGGGGAATCAAGAGACCCAGTACTTC
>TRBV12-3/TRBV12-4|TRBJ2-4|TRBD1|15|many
CASTDRGSVKNIQYF
TGTGCCAGCACAGACAGGGGGTCTGTCAAAAACATTCAGTACTTC
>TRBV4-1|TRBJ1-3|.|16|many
CASSQPGGSSGNTIYF
TGCGCCAGCAGCCAGCCCGGCGGCAGCTCTGGAAACACCATATATTTT
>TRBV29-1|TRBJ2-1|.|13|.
CSVTPTLGNEQFF
TGCAGCGTTACGCCGACCTTGGGCAATGAGCAGTTCTTC